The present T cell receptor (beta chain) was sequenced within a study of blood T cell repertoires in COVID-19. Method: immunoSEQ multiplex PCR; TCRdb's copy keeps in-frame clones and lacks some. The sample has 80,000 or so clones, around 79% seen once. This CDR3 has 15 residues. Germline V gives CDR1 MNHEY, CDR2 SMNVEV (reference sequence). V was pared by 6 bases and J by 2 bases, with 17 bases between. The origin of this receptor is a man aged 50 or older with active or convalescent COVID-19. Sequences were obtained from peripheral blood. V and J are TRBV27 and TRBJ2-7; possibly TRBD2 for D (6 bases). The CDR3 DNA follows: TGTGCCAGCAGGCCGACCGGGACTGTTCCCTACGAGCAGTACTTC. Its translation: CASRPTGTVPYEQYF.